The clone carrying this TCR beta chain was seen only once. Trimming removed 3 bases at V and 0 bases at J, with 12 bases between. The CDR3 is 16 amino acids. Germline CDR1 reads MDHEN; CDR2 reads SYDVKM. Clones were sequenced by immunoSEQ multiplex PCR, and TCRdb holds only the in-frame ones, with some missing. Of around 62,000 clones in the sample, approximately 80% were seen once. This specimen comes from a study of OX40 agonist ivuxolimab in advanced cancers. The chain carries TRBV28 and TRBJ2-1; D may be TRBD1 (6 bases). The sequencing here drew on CD4+ or CD8+ T cells sorted from blood, taken in a trial of the OX40 agonist ivuxolimab. The source is an adult with an advanced solid tumor such as melanoma, head and neck, liver or kidney cancer. As DNA, the CDR3 is TGTGCCAGCAGTTTCCCGCAGGGGAGCTCCTACAATGAGCAGTTCTTC. This translates into CASSFPQGSSYNEQFF.